Listed below are T cell receptor beta chains from one sample, sequenced in a study of CD8+ T cells in alopecia areata. Clones were read by immunoSEQ multiplex PCR, and TCRdb kept only the in-frame ones, dropping some. The table shows approximately 89,000 clones, with 40% to 45% occurring only once. The specimen sequenced was CD4+ T cells sorted from blood. These receptors came from a human donor with alopecia areata. Both conserved end residues are part of each CDR3. A D gene is named only where the DNA matches it firmly. Not all rows give a size; the values are once, few, many and, for expanded clones, a class.

CDR3 DNA: TGTGCCAGCAGCCGTAATGCCGGGGGATACAATGAGCAGTTCTTC
CDR3 protein: CASSRNAGGYNEQFF
J gene: TRBJ2-1
V gene: TRBV7-9
clone size: NA
D gene: NA

CDR3 DNA: TGCAGCGTTGAAGGGGTCCTCCAAGGGACCCAGTACTTC
CDR3 protein: CSVEGVLQGTQYF
J gene: TRBJ2-5
V gene: TRBV29-1
clone size: few
D gene: NA

CDR3 DNA: TGTGCCAGCAGCCCCACCCCCCTAGGCATTGCTGAGCAGTTCTTC
CDR3 protein: CASSPTPLGIAEQFF
J gene: TRBJ2-1
V gene: TRBV2
clone size: NA
D gene: NA

CDR3 DNA: TGTGCCAGCTCACCAGGGCCTACCGGGGAGCTGTTTTTT
CDR3 protein: CASSPGPTGELFF
J gene: TRBJ2-2
V gene: TRBV18
clone size: NA
D gene: NA

CDR3 DNA: TGCAGCGCACTAGCGGGAGGGCCCTACAATGAGCAGTTCTTC
CDR3 protein: CSALAGGPYNEQFF
J gene: TRBJ2-1
V gene: TRBV29-1
clone size: few
D gene: TRBD2

CDR3 DNA: TGTGCCAGCAAACCTCCGGGGGCAGGGGCAGATACGCAGTATTTT
CDR3 protein: CASKPPGAGADTQYF
J gene: TRBJ2-3
V gene: TRBV28
clone size: NA
D gene: NA

CDR3 DNA: TGTGCCAGCAGTTTTGTAGGGGAAGCTAACTATGGCTACACCTTC
CDR3 protein: CASSFVGEANYGYTF
J gene: TRBJ1-2
V gene: TRBV28
clone size: few
D gene: NA

CDR3 DNA: TGCAGCGTCGGGACACGTAGCACAGATACGCAGTATTTT
CDR3 protein: CSVGTRSTDTQYF
J gene: TRBJ2-3
V gene: TRBV29-1
clone size: NA
D gene: NA

CDR3 DNA: TGTGCCTGGAGGGGGAGAGGGGGACAAGAGACCCAGTACTTC
CDR3 protein: CAWRGRGGQETQYF
J gene: TRBJ2-5
V gene: TRBV30
clone size: NA
D gene: NA

CDR3 DNA: TGTGCCAGCAGTTTACGCCAGGGGGCTATGGGCGGGGAGACCCAGTACTTC
CDR3 protein: CASSLRQGAMGGETQYF
J gene: TRBJ2-5
V gene: TRBV28
clone size: NA
D gene: TRBD1

CDR3 DNA: TGTGCCAGCAATACACTAGGGGGGAGGGAGACCCAGTACTTC
CDR3 protein: CASNTLGGRETQYF
J gene: TRBJ2-5
V gene: TRBV2
clone size: few
D gene: NA

CDR3 DNA: TGTGCCTGGATAGCTCCGGGACAGGGTTATAATTCACCCCTCCACTTT
CDR3 protein: CAWIAPGQGYNSPLHF
J gene: TRBJ1-6
V gene: TRBV30
clone size: NA
D gene: TRBD1

CDR3 DNA: TGTGCCAGCAGCGCCGGGACAGGGTCGTTTAGCTATGGCTACACCTTC
CDR3 protein: CASSAGTGSFSYGYTF
J gene: TRBJ1-2
V gene: TRBV9
clone size: NA
D gene: TRBD1

CDR3 DNA: TGTGCCAGCTCACCCAATGCGGGGGGCCGGGATACGCAGTATTTT
CDR3 protein: CASSPNAGGRDTQYF
J gene: TRBJ2-3
V gene: TRBV18
clone size: NA
D gene: TRBD2

CDR3 DNA: TGCGCCAGCAGCTTTACCAGCTCTGGGGCCAACGTCCTGACTTTC
CDR3 protein: CASSFTSSGANVLTF
J gene: TRBJ2-6
V gene: TRBV5-1
clone size: few
D gene: NA

CDR3 DNA: TGTGCCAGCAGTGGGACCCGGCTGGAAGCTTTCTTT
CDR3 protein: CASSGTRLEAFF
J gene: TRBJ1-1
V gene: TRBV25-1
clone size: NA
D gene: NA

CDR3 DNA: TGTGCCAGCCTGCCAAGCGGGAGGGCCGGGAACGGGGAGCTGTTTTTT
CDR3 protein: CASLPSGRAGNGELFF
J gene: TRBJ2-2
V gene: TRBV2
clone size: NA
D gene: TRBD2

CDR3 DNA: TGCAGCGTTCGTCATAATCCGAACACTGAAGCTTTCTTT
CDR3 protein: CSVRHNPNTEAFF
J gene: TRBJ1-1
V gene: TRBV29-1
clone size: NA
D gene: NA

CDR3 DNA: TGCGCCAGCAGCTGGTTAGCGGAACAAGAGACCCAGTACTTC
CDR3 protein: CASSWLAEQETQYF
J gene: TRBJ2-5
V gene: TRBV5-1
clone size: few
D gene: NA

CDR3 DNA: TGTGCCAGTTTGACAGGGGCCACCTACGAGCAGTACTTC
CDR3 protein: CASLTGATYEQYF
J gene: TRBJ2-7
V gene: TRBV2
clone size: NA
D gene: TRBD1

CDR3 DNA: TGCAGCGTGATCGGGACTAGCGGGGCTCGTACCTACGAGCAGTACTTC
CDR3 protein: CSVIGTSGARTYEQYF
J gene: TRBJ2-7
V gene: TRBV29-1
clone size: NA
D gene: TRBD2

CDR3 DNA: TGCAGCGCCATGACAGGAGGGGACACTGAAGCTTTCTTT
CDR3 protein: CSAMTGGDTEAFF
J gene: TRBJ1-1
V gene: TRBV29-1
clone size: NA
D gene: NA

CDR3 DNA: TGCAGCGGGCAGCGTAGCGGGAGAAACGAGCAGTACTTC
CDR3 protein: CSGQRSGRNEQYF
J gene: TRBJ2-7
V gene: TRBV29-1
clone size: NA
D gene: TRBD2

CDR3 DNA: TGTGCCTGTGATCGGGGGAGGCAAGAGACCCAGTACTTC
CDR3 protein: CACDRGRQETQYF
J gene: TRBJ2-5
V gene: TRBV30
clone size: NA
D gene: NA

CDR3 DNA: TGTGCCAGCAGGCGGACTAGCGGTGAGACCCAGTACTTC
CDR3 protein: CASRRTSGETQYF
J gene: TRBJ2-5
V gene: TRBV7-2
clone size: few
D gene: TRBD2

CDR3 DNA: TGTGCCAGCATCGAGCGGGGGAGCACAGATACGCAGTATTTT
CDR3 protein: CASIERGSTDTQYF
J gene: TRBJ2-3
V gene: TRBV2
clone size: NA
D gene: TRBD2

CDR3 DNA: TGCAGCGTTGAGAGTGGAGAGACCCAGTACTTC
CDR3 protein: CSVESGETQYF
J gene: TRBJ2-5
V gene: TRBV29-1
clone size: NA
D gene: NA

CDR3 DNA: TGCGCCAGCAGCTTGAACGACGGCGGGGAGCTGTTTTTT
CDR3 protein: CASSLNDGGELFF
J gene: TRBJ2-2
V gene: TRBV5-1
clone size: NA
D gene: NA

CDR3 DNA: TGTGCCTGGAGGGGTTCCGGGACAGTTCCCGGCGAGCAGTACTTC
CDR3 protein: CAWRGSGTVPGEQYF
J gene: TRBJ2-7
V gene: TRBV30
clone size: NA
D gene: TRBD1

CDR3 DNA: TGCGCCAGCAGCCTGGGGGGCGAGCAGTTCTTC
CDR3 protein: CASSLGGEQFF
J gene: TRBJ2-1
V gene: TRBV23-1
clone size: NA
D gene: NA

CDR3 DNA: TGTGCCAGCAGCTTAAATCTGGGGGCCGGGGAGCTGTTTTTT
CDR3 protein: CASSLNLGAGELFF
J gene: TRBJ2-2
V gene: TRBV7-2
clone size: NA
D gene: NA

CDR3 DNA: TGCGCCAGCAGCTTGATTCGGGACGGTAACACCGGGGAGCTGTTTTTT
CDR3 protein: CASSLIRDGNTGELFF
J gene: TRBJ2-2
V gene: TRBV5-1
clone size: NA
D gene: NA

CDR3 DNA: TGCAGCGTCGCCCAAGAGACCCAGTACTTC
CDR3 protein: CSVAQETQYF
J gene: TRBJ2-5
V gene: TRBV29-1
clone size: NA
D gene: NA

CDR3 DNA: TGCGCCAGCAGCCAACCGGGACTAGCGAGGAATGAGCAGTTCTTC
CDR3 protein: CASSQPGLARNEQFF
J gene: TRBJ2-1
V gene: TRBV4-1
clone size: NA
D gene: TRBD2

CDR3 DNA: TGCGCCAGCAGCTTGGCTGGGGCAGATACGCAGTATTTT
CDR3 protein: CASSLAGADTQYF
J gene: TRBJ2-3
V gene: TRBV5-1
clone size: NA
D gene: NA

CDR3 DNA: TGCGCCAGCACCCACCCCACCGGGACAGGGGGCCGTCGGAACTATGGCTACACCTTC
CDR3 protein: CASTHPTGTGGRRNYGYTF
J gene: TRBJ1-2
V gene: TRBV23-1
clone size: NA
D gene: TRBD1

CDR3 DNA: TGTGCCAGCAGCGACGACAGGGGTTGGTCCTACGAGCAGTACTTC
CDR3 protein: CASSDDRGWSYEQYF
J gene: TRBJ2-7
V gene: TRBV7-9
clone size: few
D gene: TRBD1

CDR3 DNA: TGCGCCAGCAGCCAGCTAGACAGACCTGCCCAGTACTTC
CDR3 protein: CASSQLDRPAQYF
J gene: TRBJ2-5
V gene: TRBV4-1
clone size: few
D gene: NA

CDR3 DNA: TGTGCCACCCAACTAGCGGGAGCGACAGATACGCAGTATTTT
CDR3 protein: CATQLAGATDTQYF
J gene: TRBJ2-3
V gene: TRBV7-6
clone size: NA
D gene: TRBD2

CDR3 DNA: TGTGCCAGCAGCTTAGAGAGGGCCGGGGAGCTGTTTTTT
CDR3 protein: CASSLERAGELFF
J gene: TRBJ2-2
V gene: TRBV7-2
clone size: few
D gene: NA

CDR3 DNA: TGTGCCAGTAGGACCGGCAACTCTGGGGCCAACGTCCTGACTTTC
CDR3 protein: CASRTGNSGANVLTF
J gene: TRBJ2-6
V gene: TRBV19
clone size: NA
D gene: NA